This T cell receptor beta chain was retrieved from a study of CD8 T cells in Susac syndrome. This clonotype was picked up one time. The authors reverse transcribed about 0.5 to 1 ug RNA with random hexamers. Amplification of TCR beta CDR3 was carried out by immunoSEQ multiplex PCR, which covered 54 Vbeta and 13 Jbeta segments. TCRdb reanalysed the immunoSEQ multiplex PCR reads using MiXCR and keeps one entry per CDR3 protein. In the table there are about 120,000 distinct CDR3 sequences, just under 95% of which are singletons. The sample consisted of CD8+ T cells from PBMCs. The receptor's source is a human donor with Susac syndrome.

DNA of the CDR3: TGTGCCATCAGTGAGTCGAAGCGGGGGGAGCTGTTTTTT. Translating it yields CAISESKRGELFF. This sequence joins TRBV10-3 and TRBJ2-2; weak D call: TRBD2 (5 bases). This CDR3 contains 13 residues. Germline-derived CDR1 and CDR2 are ENHRY and SYGVKD. Trimming stripped 0 bases from V and 8 bases from J, with 7 bases between.